This TCR beta chain is from a study of blood T cell repertoires in COVID-19. For the study at large: COVID-19 samples collected from the United States, Italy and Spain covered acute and convalescent phases. In each case, the material was cDNA or gDNA derived from T cells, B-cell-depleted T cells, or PBMCs.

Authors' processing steps: Reference gene primer amplification gave nucleated cell count estimates. Measured with immunoSEQ multiplex PCR; TCRdb has only the in-frame clones, and not every one. That table is the source of V, J and clone size, and D and trimming were worked out from the DNA. Among some 64,000 clones listed, approximately 79% were seen once. Trimming cost V 9 bases and J 0 bases; bases outside gene matches: 7. There are 15 residues in the CDR3. The germline gives CDR1 SGHAT, CDR2 FQDESV (reference sequence). This clone has only a few counts. Sequences were obtained from peripheral blood. The genes are TRBV11-1 and TRBJ2-4; TRBD2 matches 8 bases. The TCR originated in a woman of 80 years or more with active or convalescent COVID-19. CDR3 protein: CASTSGNVAKNIQYF. CDR3 DNA sequence: TGTGCCAGTACTAGCGGAAACGTAGCCAAAAACATTCAGTACTTC.